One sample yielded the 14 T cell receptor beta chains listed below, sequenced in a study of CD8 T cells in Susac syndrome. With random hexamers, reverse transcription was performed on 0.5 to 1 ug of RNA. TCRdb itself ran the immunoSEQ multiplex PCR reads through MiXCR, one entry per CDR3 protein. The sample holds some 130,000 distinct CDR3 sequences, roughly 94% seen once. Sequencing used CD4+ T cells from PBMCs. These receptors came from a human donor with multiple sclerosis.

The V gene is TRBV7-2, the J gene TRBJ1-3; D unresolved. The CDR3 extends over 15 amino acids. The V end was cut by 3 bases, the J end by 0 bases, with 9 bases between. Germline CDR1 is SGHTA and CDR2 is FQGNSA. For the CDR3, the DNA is TGTGCCAGCAGCTTTCAGGCCCACTCTGGAAACACCATATATTTT. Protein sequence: CASSFQAHSGNTIYF.

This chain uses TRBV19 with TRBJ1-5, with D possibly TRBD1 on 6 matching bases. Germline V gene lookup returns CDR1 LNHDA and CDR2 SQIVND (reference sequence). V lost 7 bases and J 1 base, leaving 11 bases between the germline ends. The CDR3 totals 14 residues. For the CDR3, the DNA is TGTGCCAGTACTACAGACAGGAGCAATCAGCCCCAGCATTTT. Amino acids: CASTTDRSNQPQHF.

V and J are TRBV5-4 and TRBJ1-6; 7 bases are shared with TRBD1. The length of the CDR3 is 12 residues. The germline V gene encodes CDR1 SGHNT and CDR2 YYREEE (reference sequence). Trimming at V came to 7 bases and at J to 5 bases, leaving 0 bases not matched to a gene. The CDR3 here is CASGQDNSPLHF. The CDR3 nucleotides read TGTGCCAGCGGACAGGATAATTCACCCCTCCACTTT. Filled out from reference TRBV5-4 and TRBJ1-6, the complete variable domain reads ETGVTQSPTHLIKTRGQQVTLRCSSQSGHNTVSWYQQALGQGPQFIFQYYREEENGRGNFPPRFSGLQFPNYSSELNVNALELDDSALYLCASGQDNSPLHFGNGTRLTVT.

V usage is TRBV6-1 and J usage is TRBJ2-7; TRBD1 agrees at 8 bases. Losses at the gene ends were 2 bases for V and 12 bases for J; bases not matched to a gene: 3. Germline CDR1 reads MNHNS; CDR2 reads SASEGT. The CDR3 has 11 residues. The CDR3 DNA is TGTGCCAGCAGTGAACGGGACAGGCCGTACTTC. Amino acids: CASSERDRPYF.

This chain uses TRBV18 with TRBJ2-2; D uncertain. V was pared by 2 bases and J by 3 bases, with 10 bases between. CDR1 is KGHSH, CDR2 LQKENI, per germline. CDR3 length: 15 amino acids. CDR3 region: CASSPTVGYTGELFF. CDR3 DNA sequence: TGTGCCAGCTCACCAACCGTTGGGTACACCGGGGAGCTGTTTTTT.

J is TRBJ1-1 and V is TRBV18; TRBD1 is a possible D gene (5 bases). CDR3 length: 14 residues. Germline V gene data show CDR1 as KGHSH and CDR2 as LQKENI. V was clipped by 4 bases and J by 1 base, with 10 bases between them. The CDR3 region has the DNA TGTGCCAGCTCACGGGACGGCAAGAACACTGAAGCTTTCTTT. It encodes CASSRDGKNTEAFF.

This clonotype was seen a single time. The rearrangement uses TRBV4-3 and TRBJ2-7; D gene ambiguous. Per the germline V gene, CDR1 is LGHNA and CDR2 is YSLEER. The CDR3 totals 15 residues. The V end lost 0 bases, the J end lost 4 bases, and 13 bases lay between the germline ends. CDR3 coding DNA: TGCGCCAGCAGCCAAGATGTACATAATGGGTACGAGCAGTACTTC. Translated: CASSQDVHNGYEQYF.

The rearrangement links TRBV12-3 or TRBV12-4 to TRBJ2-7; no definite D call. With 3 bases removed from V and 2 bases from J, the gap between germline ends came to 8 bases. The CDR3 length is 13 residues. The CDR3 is CASSLGLTYEQYF. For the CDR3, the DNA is TGTGCCAGCAGTTTGGGTCTCACCTACGAGCAGTACTTC.

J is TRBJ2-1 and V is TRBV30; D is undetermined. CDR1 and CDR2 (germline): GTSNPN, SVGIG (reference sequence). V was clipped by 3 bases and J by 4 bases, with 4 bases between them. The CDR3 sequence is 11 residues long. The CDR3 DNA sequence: TGTGCCTGGAGACGGTACAATGAGCAGTTCTTC. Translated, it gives CAWRRYNEQFF. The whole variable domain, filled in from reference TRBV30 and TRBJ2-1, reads SQTIHQWPATLVQPVGSPLSLECTVEGTSNPNLYWYRQAAGRGLQLLFYSVGIGQISSEVPQNLSASRPQDRQFILSSKKLLLSDSGFYLCAWRRYNEQFFGPGTRLTVL.

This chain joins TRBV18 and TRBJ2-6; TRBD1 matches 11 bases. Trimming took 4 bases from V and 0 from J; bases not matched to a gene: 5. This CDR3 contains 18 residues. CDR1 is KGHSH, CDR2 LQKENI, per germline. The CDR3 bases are TGTGCCAGCTCACGTCCGGGACAGGGGGTCTCTGGGGCCAACGTCCTGACTTTC. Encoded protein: CASSRPGQGVSGANVLTF.

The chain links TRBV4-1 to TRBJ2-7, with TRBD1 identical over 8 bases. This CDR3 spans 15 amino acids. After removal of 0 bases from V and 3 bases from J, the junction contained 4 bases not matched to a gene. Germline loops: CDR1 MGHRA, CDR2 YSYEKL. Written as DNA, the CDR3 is TGCGCCAGCAGCCAAGAGAGACAGGGGATCTACGAGCAGTACTTC. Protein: CASSQERQGIYEQYF.

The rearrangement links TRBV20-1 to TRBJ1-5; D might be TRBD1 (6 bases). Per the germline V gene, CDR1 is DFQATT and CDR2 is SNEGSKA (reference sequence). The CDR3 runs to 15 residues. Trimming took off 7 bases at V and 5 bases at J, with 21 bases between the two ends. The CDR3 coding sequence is TGCAGTGTCCGCCTCGGGGGGCCAGGGGATCAGCCCCAGCATTTT. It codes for CSVRLGGPGDQPQHF.

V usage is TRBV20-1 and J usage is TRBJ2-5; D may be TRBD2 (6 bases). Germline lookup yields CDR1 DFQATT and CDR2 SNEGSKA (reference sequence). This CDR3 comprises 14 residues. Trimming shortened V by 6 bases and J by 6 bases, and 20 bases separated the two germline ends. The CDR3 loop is CSALGEVAPQTQYF. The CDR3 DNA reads TGCAGTGCCCTCGGGGAGGTAGCCCCCCAGACCCAGTACTTC.

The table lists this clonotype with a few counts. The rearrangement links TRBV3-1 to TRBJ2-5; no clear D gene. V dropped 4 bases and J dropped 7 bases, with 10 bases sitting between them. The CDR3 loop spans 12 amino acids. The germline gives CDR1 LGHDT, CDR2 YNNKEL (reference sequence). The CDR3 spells CASSLRTGTQYF. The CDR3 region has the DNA TGTGCCAGCAGCCTCCGGACGGGGACCCAGTACTTC.